This T cell receptor beta chain emerged from a study of blood T cells in healthy people across ages. V gave up 1 base and J gave up 6 bases; unmatched junction bases: 6. This CDR3 is 15 amino acids long. The V gene's germline CDR1 is SQVTM and CDR2 ANQGSEA. The total RNA that was extracted per sample amounted to at least 6 micrograms. Through a sample-barcoded 5' primer and a J-beta primer mix, a second PCR was run for about 7 to 12 cycles. MiXCR, run by TCRdb on the 5' RACE reads, gives a single entry per CDR3 protein. This table holds about 1,400,000 distinct CDR3 sequences, 35% to 45% found once. The chain couples TRBV29-1 to TRBJ2-2, with 9 bases lining up with TRBD2. This TCR derives from a woman between 18 and 29 years old in good health. The sequencing sample was made of blood. As DNA, the CDR3 is TGCAGCGTTGAAGTCTATGCGGGAGGGTCCGGGGAGCTGTTTTTT. Translated: CSVEVYAGGSGELFF.